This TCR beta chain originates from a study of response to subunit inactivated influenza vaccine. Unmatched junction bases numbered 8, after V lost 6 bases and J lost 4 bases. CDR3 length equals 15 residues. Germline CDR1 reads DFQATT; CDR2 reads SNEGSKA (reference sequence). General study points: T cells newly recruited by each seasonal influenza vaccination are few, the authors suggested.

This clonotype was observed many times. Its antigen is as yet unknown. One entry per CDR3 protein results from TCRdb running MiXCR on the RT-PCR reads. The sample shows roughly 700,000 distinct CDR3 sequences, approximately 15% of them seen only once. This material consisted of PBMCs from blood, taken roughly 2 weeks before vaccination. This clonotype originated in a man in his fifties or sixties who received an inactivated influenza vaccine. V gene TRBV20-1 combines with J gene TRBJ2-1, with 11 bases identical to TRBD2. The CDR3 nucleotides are TGCAGTGCAAAACCACTAGCGGGGGATTACAATGAGCAGTTCTTC. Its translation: CSAKPLAGDYNEQFF.